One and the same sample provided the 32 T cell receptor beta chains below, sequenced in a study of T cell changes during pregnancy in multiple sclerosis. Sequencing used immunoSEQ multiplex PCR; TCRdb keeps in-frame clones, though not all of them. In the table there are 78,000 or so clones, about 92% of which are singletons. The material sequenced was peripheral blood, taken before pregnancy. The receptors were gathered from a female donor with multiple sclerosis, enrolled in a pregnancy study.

CDR3 in amino acids: CATMGIAGGVYGYTF. The CDR3 DNA is TGTGCCACCATGGGGATAGCAGGGGGCGTCTATGGCTACACCTTC. The J gene is TRBJ1-2, the V gene TRBV15; TRBD1 matches 8 bases. Unmatched junction bases numbered 11, after V lost 7 bases and J lost 4 bases. From germline, CDR1 is LNHNV and CDR2 YYDKDF (reference sequence). There are 15 residues in the CDR3. Full variable domain (remainder filled in from reference TRBV15 and TRBJ1-2): DAMVIQNPRYQVTQFGKPVTLSCSQTLNHNVMYWYQQKSSQAPKLLFHYYDKDFNNEADTPDNFQSRRPNTSFCFLDIRSPGLGDTAMYLCATMGIAGGVYGYTFGSGTRLTVV.

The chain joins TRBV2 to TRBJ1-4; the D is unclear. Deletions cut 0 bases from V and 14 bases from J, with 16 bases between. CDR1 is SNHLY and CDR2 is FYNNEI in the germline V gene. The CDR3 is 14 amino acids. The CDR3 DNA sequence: TGTGCCAGCAGTGAAGCGGTAAGGACGGCGGGGCTGTTTTTT. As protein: CASSEAVRTAGLFF.

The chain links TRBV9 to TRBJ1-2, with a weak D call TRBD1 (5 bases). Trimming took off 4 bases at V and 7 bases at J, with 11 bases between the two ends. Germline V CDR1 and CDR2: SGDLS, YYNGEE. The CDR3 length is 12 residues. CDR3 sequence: CASSQGAGGYTF. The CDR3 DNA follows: TGTGCCAGCAGCCAAGGGGCTGGTGGCTACACCTTC.

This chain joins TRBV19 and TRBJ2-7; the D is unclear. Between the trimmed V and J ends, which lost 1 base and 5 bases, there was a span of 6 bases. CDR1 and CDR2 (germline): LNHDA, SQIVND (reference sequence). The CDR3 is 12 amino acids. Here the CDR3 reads CASSIGSNEQYF. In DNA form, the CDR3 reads TGTGCCAGTAGTATAGGTTCCAACGAGCAGTACTTC. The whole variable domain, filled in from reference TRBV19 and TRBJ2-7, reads DGGITQSPKYLFRKEGQNVTLSCEQNLNHDAMYWYRQDPGQGLRLIYYSQIVNDFQKGDIAEGYSVSREKKESFPLTVTSAQKNPTAFYLCASSIGSNEQYFGPGTRLTVT.

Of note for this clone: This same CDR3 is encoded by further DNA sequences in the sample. CDR3 protein: CAWSVGQGNSPLHF. The CDR3 bases are TGTGCCTGGAGTGTGGGACAGGGGAACTCACCCCTCCACTTT. This chain uses TRBV30 with TRBJ1-6, with 10 positions matching TRBD1. After removal of 0 bases from V and 10 bases from J, the junction contained 3 bases not matched to a gene. This CDR3 spans 14 amino acids. The germline gives CDR1 GTSNPN, CDR2 SVGIG (reference sequence). Filled out from reference TRBV30 and TRBJ1-6, the complete variable domain reads SQTIHQWPATLVQPVGSPLSLECTVEGTSNPNLYWYRQAAGRGLQLLFYSVGIGQISSEVPQNLSASRPQDRQFILSSKKLLLSDSGFYLCAWSVGQGNSPLHFGNGTRLTVT.

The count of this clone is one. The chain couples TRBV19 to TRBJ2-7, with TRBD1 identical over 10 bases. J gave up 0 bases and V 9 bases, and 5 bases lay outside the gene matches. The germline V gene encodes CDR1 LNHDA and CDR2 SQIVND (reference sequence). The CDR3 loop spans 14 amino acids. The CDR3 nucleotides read TGTGCCAGCAGAGGGGACAGGGGCTCCTACGAGCAGTACTTC. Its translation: CASRGDRGSYEQYF.

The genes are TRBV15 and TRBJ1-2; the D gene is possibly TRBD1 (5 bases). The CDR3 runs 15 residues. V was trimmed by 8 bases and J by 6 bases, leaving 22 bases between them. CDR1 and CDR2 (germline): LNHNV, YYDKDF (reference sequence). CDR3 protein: CATLSGAGNFDGYTF. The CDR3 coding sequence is TGTGCCACCCTCTCAGGCGCAGGGAATTTCGATGGCTACACCTTC.

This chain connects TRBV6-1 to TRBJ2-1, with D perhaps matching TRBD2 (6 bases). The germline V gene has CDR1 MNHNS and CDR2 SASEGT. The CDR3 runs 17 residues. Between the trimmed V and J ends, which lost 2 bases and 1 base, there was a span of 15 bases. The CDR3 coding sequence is TGTGCCAGCAGTGAAAGGTCAGGGAGGTATTCCTACAATGAGCAGTTCTTC. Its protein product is CASSERSGRYSYNEQFF.

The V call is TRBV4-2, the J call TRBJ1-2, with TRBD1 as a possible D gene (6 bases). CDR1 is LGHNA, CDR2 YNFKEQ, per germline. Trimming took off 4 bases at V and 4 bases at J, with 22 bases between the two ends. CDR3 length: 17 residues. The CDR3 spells CASSPRGALNTGYGYTF. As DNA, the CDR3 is TGTGCCAGCAGCCCGCGGGGGGCGTTGAATACTGGCTATGGCTACACCTTC.

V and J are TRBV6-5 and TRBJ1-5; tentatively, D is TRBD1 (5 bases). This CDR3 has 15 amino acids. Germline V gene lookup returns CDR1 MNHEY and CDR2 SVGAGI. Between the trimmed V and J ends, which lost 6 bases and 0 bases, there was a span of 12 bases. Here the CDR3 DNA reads TGTGCCAGCAGCCAGGACACTTATAGCAATCAGCCCCAGCATTTT. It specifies CASSQDTYSNQPQHF.

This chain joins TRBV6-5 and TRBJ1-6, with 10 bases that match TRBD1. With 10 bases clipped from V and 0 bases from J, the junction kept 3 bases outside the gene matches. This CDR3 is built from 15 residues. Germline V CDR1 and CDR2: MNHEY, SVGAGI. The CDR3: CATRQGASYNSPLHF. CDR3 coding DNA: TGTGCCACGCGACAGGGGGCCTCCTATAATTCACCCCTCCACTTT.

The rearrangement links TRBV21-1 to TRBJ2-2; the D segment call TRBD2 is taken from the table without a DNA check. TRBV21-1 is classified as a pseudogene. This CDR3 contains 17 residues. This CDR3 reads CASSKGKCGEDTGELFF. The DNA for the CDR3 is TGTGCCAGCAGCAAAGGGAAGTGTGGGGAGGACACCGGGGAGCTGTTTTTT.

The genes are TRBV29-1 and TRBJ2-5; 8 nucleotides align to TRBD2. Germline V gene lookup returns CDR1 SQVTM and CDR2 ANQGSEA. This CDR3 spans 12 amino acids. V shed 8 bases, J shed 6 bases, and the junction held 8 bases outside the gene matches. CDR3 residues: CSLLAADQTQYF. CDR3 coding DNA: TGCAGCCTACTAGCGGCGGACCAGACCCAGTACTTC.

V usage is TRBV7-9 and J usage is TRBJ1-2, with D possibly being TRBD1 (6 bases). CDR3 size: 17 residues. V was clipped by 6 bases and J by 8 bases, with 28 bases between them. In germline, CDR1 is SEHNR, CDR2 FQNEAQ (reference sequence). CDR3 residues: CASRTTRTASRHEGYTF. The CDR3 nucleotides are TGTGCCAGCAGGACCACAAGGACAGCGTCCAGACATGAGGGCTACACCTTC.

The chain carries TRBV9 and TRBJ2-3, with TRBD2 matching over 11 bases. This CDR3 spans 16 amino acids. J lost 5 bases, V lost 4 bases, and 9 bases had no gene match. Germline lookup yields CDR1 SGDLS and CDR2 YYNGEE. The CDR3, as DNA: TGTGCCAGCAGCTTAGCGGGGGGGCGACCACAAGATACGCAGTATTTT. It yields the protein CASSLAGGRPQDTQYF.

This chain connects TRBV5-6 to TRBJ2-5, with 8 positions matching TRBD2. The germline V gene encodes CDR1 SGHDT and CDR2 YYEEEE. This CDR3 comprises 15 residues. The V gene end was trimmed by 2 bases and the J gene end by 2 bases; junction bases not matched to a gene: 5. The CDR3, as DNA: TGTGCCAGCAGCTTTCCCACTAGCGGACAAGAGACCCAGTACTTC. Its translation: CASSFPTSGQETQYF.

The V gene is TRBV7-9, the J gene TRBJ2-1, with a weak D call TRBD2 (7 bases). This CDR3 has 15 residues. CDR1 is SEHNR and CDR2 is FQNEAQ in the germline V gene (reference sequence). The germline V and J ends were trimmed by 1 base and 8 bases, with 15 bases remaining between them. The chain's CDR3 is CASSLVGGGQDEQFF. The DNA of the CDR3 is TGTGCCAGCAGCTTAGTAGGGGGGGGGCAGGATGAGCAGTTCTTC.

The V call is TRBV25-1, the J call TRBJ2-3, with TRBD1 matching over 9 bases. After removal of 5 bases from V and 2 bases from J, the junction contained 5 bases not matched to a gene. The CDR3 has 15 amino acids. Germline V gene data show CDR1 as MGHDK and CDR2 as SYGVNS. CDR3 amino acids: CASSPGTGTTDTQYF. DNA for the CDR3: TGTGCCAGCAGTCCCGGGACAGGGACCACAGATACGCAGTATTTT.

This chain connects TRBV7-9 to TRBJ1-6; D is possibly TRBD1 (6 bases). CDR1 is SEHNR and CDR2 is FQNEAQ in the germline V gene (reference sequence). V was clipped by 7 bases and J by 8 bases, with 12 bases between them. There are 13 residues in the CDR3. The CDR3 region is CASNGGWYSPLHF. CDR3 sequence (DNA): TGTGCCAGCAATGGGGGCTGGTATTCACCCCTCCACTTT.

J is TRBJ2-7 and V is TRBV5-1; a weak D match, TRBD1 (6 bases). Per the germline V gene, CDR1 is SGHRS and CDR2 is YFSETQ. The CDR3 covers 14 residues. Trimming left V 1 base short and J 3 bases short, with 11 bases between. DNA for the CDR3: TGCGCCAGCAGCTTGCTGGACAGAGGCTACGAGCAGTACTTC. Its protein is CASSLLDRGYEQYF. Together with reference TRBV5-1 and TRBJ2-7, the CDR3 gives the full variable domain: KAGVTQTPRYLIKTRGQQVTLSCSPISGHRSVSWYQQTPGQGLQFLFEYFSETQRNKGNFPGRFSGRQFSNSRSEMNVSTLELGDSALYLCASSLLDRGYEQYFGPGTRLTVT.

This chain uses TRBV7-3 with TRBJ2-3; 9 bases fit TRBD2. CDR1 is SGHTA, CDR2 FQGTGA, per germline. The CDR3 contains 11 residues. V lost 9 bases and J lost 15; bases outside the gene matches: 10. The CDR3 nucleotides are TGTGCCAGAGGGCGGGAGGGCCCTACATATTTT. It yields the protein CARGREGPTYF.

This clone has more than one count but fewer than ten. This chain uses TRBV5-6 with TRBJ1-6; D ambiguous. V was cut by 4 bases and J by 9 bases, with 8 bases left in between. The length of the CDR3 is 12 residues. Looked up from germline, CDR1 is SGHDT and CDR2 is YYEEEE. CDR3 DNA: TGTGCCAGCAGCCCTGGGAGTTCACCCCTCCACTTT. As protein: CASSPGSSPLHF.

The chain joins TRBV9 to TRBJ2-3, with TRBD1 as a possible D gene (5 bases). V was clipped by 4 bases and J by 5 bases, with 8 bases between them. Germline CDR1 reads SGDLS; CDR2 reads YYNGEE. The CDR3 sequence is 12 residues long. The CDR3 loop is CASSHRGDTQYF. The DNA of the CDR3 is TGTGCCAGCAGCCATAGGGGAGATACGCAGTATTTT. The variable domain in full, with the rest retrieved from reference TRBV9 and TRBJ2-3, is DSGVTQTPKHLITATGQRVTLRCSPRSGDLSVYWYQQSLDQGLQFLIQYYNGEERAKGNILERFSAQQFPDLHSELNLSSLELGDSALYFCASSHRGDTQYFGPGTRLTVL.

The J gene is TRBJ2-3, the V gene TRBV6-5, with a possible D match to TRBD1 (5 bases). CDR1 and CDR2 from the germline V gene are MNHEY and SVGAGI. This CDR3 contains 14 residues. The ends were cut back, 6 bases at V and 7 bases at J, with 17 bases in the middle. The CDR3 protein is CASSPTQGVNTQYF. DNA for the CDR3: TGTGCCAGCAGCCCTACGCAAGGGGTGAATACGCAGTATTTT.

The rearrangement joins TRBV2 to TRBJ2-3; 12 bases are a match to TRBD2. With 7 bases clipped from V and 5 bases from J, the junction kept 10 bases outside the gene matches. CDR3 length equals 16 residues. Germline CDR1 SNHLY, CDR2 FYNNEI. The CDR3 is CASTKSRTSGVDTQYF. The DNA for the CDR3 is TGTGCCAGCACCAAGTCCAGGACTAGCGGGGTAGATACGCAGTATTTT.

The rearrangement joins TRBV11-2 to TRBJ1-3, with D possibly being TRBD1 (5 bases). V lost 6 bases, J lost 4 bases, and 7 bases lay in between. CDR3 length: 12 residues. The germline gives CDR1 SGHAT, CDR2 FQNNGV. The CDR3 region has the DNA TGTGCCAGCAGGCGACAGGGAAACACCATATATTTT. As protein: CASRRQGNTIYF.

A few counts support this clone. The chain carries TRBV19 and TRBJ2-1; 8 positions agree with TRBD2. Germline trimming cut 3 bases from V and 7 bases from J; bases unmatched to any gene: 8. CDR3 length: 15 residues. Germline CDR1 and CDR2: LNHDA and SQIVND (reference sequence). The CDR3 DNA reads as TGTGCCAGTAGTATTAGCGGGGTGATCGGGAATGAGCAGTTCTTC. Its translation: CASSISGVIGNEQFF.

The CDR3, as DNA: TGTGCCAGCAGTTACGCCGGACAGGGGTTACAAGAGACCCAGTACTTC. It translates to CASSYAGQGLQETQYF. The chain is built from TRBV6-6 and TRBJ2-5, with 9 nucleotides matching TRBD1. V lost 2 bases and J lost 2; bases outside the gene matches: 6. Germline CDR1 reads MNHNY; CDR2 reads SVGAGI (reference sequence). The CDR3 consists of 16 residues.

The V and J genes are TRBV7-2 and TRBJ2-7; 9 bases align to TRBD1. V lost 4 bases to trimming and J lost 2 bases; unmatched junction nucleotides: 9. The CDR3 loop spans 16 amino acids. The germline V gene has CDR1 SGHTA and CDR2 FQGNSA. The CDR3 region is CASSSSTGGAPYEQYF. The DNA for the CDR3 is TGTGCCAGCAGCTCAAGTACAGGGGGCGCCCCCTACGAGCAGTACTTC.

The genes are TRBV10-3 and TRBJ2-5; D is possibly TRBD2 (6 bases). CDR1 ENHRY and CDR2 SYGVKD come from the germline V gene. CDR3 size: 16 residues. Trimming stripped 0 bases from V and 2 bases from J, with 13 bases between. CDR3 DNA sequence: TGTGCCATCAGTGAGTCGTTGGCGGGAAAACAAGAGACCCAGTACTTC. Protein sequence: CAISESLAGKQETQYF.

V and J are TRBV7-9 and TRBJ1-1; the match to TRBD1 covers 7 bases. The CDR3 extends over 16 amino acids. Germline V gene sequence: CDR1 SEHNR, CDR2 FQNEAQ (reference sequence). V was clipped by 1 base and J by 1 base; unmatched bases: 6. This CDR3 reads CASSLEGGQRNTEAFF. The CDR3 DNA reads TGTGCCAGCAGCTTAGAAGGGGGACAGCGGAACACTGAAGCTTTCTTT. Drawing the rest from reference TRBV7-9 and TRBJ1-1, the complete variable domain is DTGVSQNPRHKITKRGQNVTFRCDPISEHNRLYWYRQTLGQGPEFLTYFQNEAQLEKSRLLSDRFSAERPKGSFSTLEIQRTEQGDSAMYLCASSLEGGQRNTEAFFGQGTRLTVV.

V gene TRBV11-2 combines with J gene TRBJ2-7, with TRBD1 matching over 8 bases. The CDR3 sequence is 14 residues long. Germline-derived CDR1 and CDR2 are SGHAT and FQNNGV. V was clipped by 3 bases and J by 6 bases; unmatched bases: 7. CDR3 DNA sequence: TGTGCCAGCAGCTTGGGGCAGGGGGCGAGCGAGCAGTACTTC. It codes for CASSLGQGASEQYF.